This T cell receptor beta chain derives from a study of shared clonotypes between healthy human individuals. For the study at large: Donors, aged 18 to 49, were a couple of women and a few men. Study-level points and caveats: Naive subsets typically showed greater estimated richness than memory subsets. Inspection by rarefaction showed sorted-subset sequencing to be incomplete despite large depth.

The assay ran at deep level. Clones were read by immunoSEQ multiplex PCR, and TCRdb kept only the in-frame ones, dropping some. The sample yields fewer than 2.5 million clones, more than 85% seen once. Comment on this clone: The antigen is not known.

From germline, CDR1 is SGHTA and CDR2 FQGTGA. V lost 5 bases and J lost 3; bases outside the gene matches: 7. The CDR3 spans 16 residues. The specimen sequenced was naive CD4+ T cells from PBMCs. Subset meaning: CD45RA+ positively selected. The clonotype comes from a man aged 18 to 35 in good health. Some clones in this sample may be carry-over from other donors' samples. J is TRBJ1-4 and V is TRBV7-3; 9 nucleotides agree with TRBD1. The CDR3 sequence: CASSVDRGRPNEKLFF. DNA for the CDR3: TGTGCCAGCAGCGTCGACAGGGGGAGACCTAATGAAAAACTGTTTTTT. The full variable domain, in which reference TRBV7-3 and TRBJ1-4 provide the parts outside the CDR3, is GAGVSQTPSNKVTEKGKYVELRCDPISGHTALYWYRQSLGQGPEFLIYFQGTGAADDSGLPNDRFFAVRPEGSVSTLKIQRTERGDSAVYLCASSVDRGRPNEKLFFGSGTQLSVL.